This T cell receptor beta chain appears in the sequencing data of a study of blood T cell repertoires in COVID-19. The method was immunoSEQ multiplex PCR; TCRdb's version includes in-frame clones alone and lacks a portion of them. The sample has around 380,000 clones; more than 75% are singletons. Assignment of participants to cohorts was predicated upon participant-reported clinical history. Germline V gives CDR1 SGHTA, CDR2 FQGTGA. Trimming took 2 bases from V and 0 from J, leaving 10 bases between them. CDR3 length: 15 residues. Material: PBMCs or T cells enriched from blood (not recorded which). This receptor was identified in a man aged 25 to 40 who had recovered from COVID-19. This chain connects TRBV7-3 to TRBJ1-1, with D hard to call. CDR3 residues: CASSLRQAMNTEAFF. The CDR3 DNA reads TGTGCCAGCAGCTTACGACAAGCCATGAACACTGAAGCTTTCTTT.